What follows describes a single T cell receptor beta chain. Per-base quality was not reported, and no clone a single base away is much larger than it. TCR cDNA was synthesized by 5'RACE template switching, which introduced a universal primer site and unique molecular identifiers. Priming of cDNA synthesis was performed from both the TCR alpha and TCR beta constant segments. Two PCR steps were used to amplify libraries, with sample barcodes and sequencing adapters being added in the second step. Sequencing of libraries was performed on Illumina HiSeq 2500 (2x100 bp) or NovaSeq (2x150 bp). Per the source publication's procedure: Demultiplexing of reads and collapsing into UMI consensus sequences were performed with MIGEC, and V(D)J alignment was carried out with MiXCR. Using edgeR on replicate PBMC samples, clonotypes were called vaccine-responding if FDR was below 0.01 and the log2 fold change was above 5 up to day 15. CD4 or CD8 identity was assigned to each bulk clonotype according to whether the clonotype was present at higher abundance in the sequenced CD4 repertoire or the sequenced CD8 repertoire. NS4B-specific clonotypes were defined as those at least 10-fold enriched in dextramer-positive over dextramer-negative fractions; CD4-biased clonotypes were excluded. TCRdb cleaned the public reads at Q25 with fastp, built clones with MiXCR and kept in-frame beta chains. When rows share a CDR3 protein, they turn into one entry using the most common DNA and genes. The V and J calls, along with clone size, are taken from TCRdb and not from the paper's own processing. The sample records roughly 48,000 distinct CDR3 sequences, more than 6.5% of which are singletons. In total, the top ten clones hold 20% to 30% of the sample.

What the treatment or condition label conveys for this sample: live attenuated yellow fever vaccine strain. A standard Ficoll-Paque protocol was used to isolate PBMCs from peripheral blood. With anti-CD3 and anti-CD8 staining plus a dextramer loaded with the yellow fever NS4B epitope peptide, the researchers sorted epitope-specific CD8 T cells. RNA was extracted with TriZol from bulk PBMCs, CD4 and CD8 fractions, and dextramer-positive and dextramer-negative fractions. The data are from a study of T cells after yellow fever vaccination (dated by TCRdb to the late 2010s). For context, the study as a whole: The SMART-Seq v4 Ultra Low Input RNA kit was used to prepare libraries from fractions with low cell numbers. Two healthy male donors, one aged 18 to 30 and one aged 30 to 40 years, made up the cohort. Bulk TCR alpha and beta repertoires were sequenced longitudinally to track T-cell clones before and after primary and booster YFV17D yellow fever vaccination. Blood samples were taken at several timepoints before and after primary and secondary immunization, and bulk PBMC replicates and cell subsets were isolated. The study at large found these results: A small share of clonotypes occurred in both CD4 and CD8 compartments, likely arising from convergent recombination. Because abundant contaminating clonotypes from the bulk population could be contained in FACS-sorted repertoires, computational filtering was required. The study included only two donors, which limits how far the findings can be generalized. Most clones expanded after primary vaccination were re-detected after the booster (around 96% of CD4 and approximately 85% of CD8), suggesting broad memory maintenance. The secondary T-cell response was weaker than the primary response but faster, peaking on day 5 instead of day 15.

CDR1 and CDR2 are read off the germline V gene as ENHRY and SYGVKD. The CDR3 has 16 amino acids, counting the end cysteine and phenylalanine. The sequence is cut down to CDR3 DNA, 48 bases in frame from base 1. The germline V end is reduced by 7 bases and the J end by 1 base; junction bases left unmatched: 12. The sequence joins TRBV10-3 to TRBJ1-1, with 7 bases matching TRBD1. The TCR comes from a man aged 18 to 30 who received the YFV17D yellow fever vaccine. The sequencing here drew on CD8+ T cells not binding an NS4B(214-222) dextramer, sorted from PBMCs, taken about 41 days after the first yellow fever vaccination. The cell subset or site label of this sample denotes: NS4B epitope dextramer-negative CD8 T cells. The nucleotide sequence reads as follows: TGTGCCATCATTCCCGTATCAGGGGGGAGGAACACTGAAGCTTTCTTT. This encodes CAIIPVSGGRNTEAFF.